Included here is one T cell receptor (beta chain) sequence, with context. Germline values: CDR1 SQVTM, CDR2 ANQGSEA. The CDR3 runs to 15 residues. V lost 5 bases to trimming and J lost 5 bases, with 19 bases between them. These data come from a study of blood T cell repertoires in COVID-19. Study-wide background: Material from acute and convalescent COVID-19 was sourced from the United States, Italy and Spain. Sample material is recorded as cDNA or gDNA derived from T cells, B-cell-depleted T cells, or PBMCs.

In the authors' workflow: It was from reference gene primer amplification that nucleated cell counts were estimated. Data came from immunoSEQ multiplex PCR; TCRdb stores just in-frame clones and leaves some out. That table supplies the V and J calls and clone size; D and trimming were determined from the DNA. The table includes about 63,000 clones, about 88% detected once. Source material: peripheral blood. The receptor was isolated from a human donor in a cohort sampled during active COVID-19. The V call is TRBV29-1, the J call TRBJ2-1; D not certain. The DNA for the CDR3 is TGCAGCGTTTCCATTCCAGTTATGTTGGACAATGAGCAGTTCTTC. Translation: CSVSIPVMLDNEQFF.